The 18 T cell receptor beta chains presented below share a single source sample, sequenced in a study of blood T cells in healthy people across ages. Alongside a J-beta primer mix, a sample-barcoded 5' primer served in a second PCR lasting about 7 to 11 cycles. TCRdb fed the 5' RACE reads into MiXCR, producing one record per CDR3 protein. The sample gives 800,000 to 950,000 distinct CDR3 sequences, roughly 50% of which show up once; 13% is in the top ten. The specimen was blood. The receptors were gathered from a man aged 30 to 39 in good health.

The chain employs TRBV5-1 and TRBJ1-1; a weak D match, TRBD1 (6 bases). V lost 0 bases, J lost 3 bases, and 9 bases lay in between. This CDR3 has 14 amino acids. CDR1 SGHRS and CDR2 YFSETQ come from the germline V gene. The CDR3 region has the DNA TGCGCCAGCAGCTTGGACGGGGGGCACACTGAAGCTTTCTTT. Amino acids: CASSLDGGHTEAFF.

J is TRBJ2-1 and V is TRBV13, with TRBD2 identical over 11 bases. The J call may not be correct, given that the DNA end is closer to TRBJ2-7. This CDR3 comprises 15 residues. Germline V gene sequence: CDR1 PRHDT, CDR2 FYEKMQ (reference sequence). The CDR3, as DNA: TGTGCCAGCAGCTTGACTAGCGGGGTCTACAATGAGCAGTACTTC. Residues: CASSLTSGVYNEQYF.

This clonotype was detected many times. The rearrangement links TRBV29-1 to TRBJ2-5, with D perhaps matching TRBD1 (6 bases). Deletions cut 5 bases from V and 11 bases from J, with 18 bases between. The CDR3 totals 12 residues. The germline CDR1 and CDR2 sequences are SQVTM and ANQGSEA. The CDR3 DNA follows: TGCAGCGTTCAGCAGGGGATGAGGGAGCAGTACTTC. Encoded protein: CSVQQGMREQYF.

The rearrangement uses TRBV27 and TRBJ1-2; D is unclear. Germline lookup yields CDR1 MNHEY and CDR2 SMNVEV (reference sequence). V was shortened by 4 bases and J by 0 bases, with 15 bases between the two germline ends. The CDR3 totals 16 residues. The CDR3 loop reads CASSSEYEGPNYGYTF. CDR3 DNA: TGTGCCAGCAGTTCGGAGTATGAGGGCCCTAACTATGGCTACACCTTC.

The rearrangement uses TRBV25-1 and TRBJ1-5; D not resolved. The CDR3 loop spans 14 amino acids. In germline, CDR1 is MGHDK, CDR2 SYGVNS. V gave up 8 bases and J gave up 3 bases, with 14 bases separating them. The CDR3 spells CASREDGSNQPQHF. The CDR3 bases are TGTGCCAGCCGCGAGGACGGTTCCAATCAGCCCCAGCATTTT.

The V and J genes are TRBV28 and TRBJ2-7, with TRBD1 as a possible D gene (5 bases). The V gene lost 6 bases and the J gene lost 5 bases, with 11 bases spanning the gap. The CDR3 runs to 12 residues. The germline V gene has CDR1 MDHEN and CDR2 SYDVKM. For the CDR3, the DNA is TGTGCCAGCAGAAAGGGGTACGACGAGCAGTACTTC. It specifies CASRKGYDEQYF.

This clonotype was counted a few times. The rearrangement uses TRBV20-1 and TRBJ1-5, with D possibly being TRBD1 (6 bases). The V gene lost 4 bases and the J gene lost 4 bases, with 14 bases spanning the gap. The CDR3 spans 14 residues. Germline lookup yields CDR1 DFQATT and CDR2 SNEGSKA (reference sequence). CDR3: CSATIRGGNQPQHF. CDR3 nucleotide sequence: TGCAGTGCTACCATTAGGGGGGGGAATCAGCCCCAGCATTTT.

The chain carries TRBV29-1 and TRBJ2-2, with D tentatively TRBD1 (6 bases). Trimming removed 7 bases at V and 5 bases at J, with 17 bases between. Germline V lookup: CDR1 SQVTM, CDR2 ANQGSEA. The CDR3 extends over 14 amino acids. Here the CDR3 reads CSALDSSRTGELFF. The CDR3 DNA is TGCAGCGCCCTGGACAGTTCTAGGACCGGGGAGCTGTTTTTT.

The J gene is TRBJ1-2, the V gene TRBV6-5; tentative D call: TRBD1 (6 bases). The CDR3 loop spans 14 amino acids. V was shortened by 5 bases and J by 4 bases, with 14 bases between the two germline ends. Germline loops: CDR1 MNHEY, CDR2 SVGAGI. CDR3: CASSEGGRSYGYTF. In nucleotides, the CDR3 is TGTGCCAGCAGTGAGGGGGGCCGGAGCTATGGCTACACCTTC.

The chain combines TRBV10-2 with TRBJ2-7; 10 bases align to TRBD1. The CDR3 loop spans 12 amino acids. The V gene end was trimmed by 11 bases and the J gene end by 9 bases; junction bases not matched to a gene: 10. Germline CDR1 WSHSY, CDR2 SAAADI. CDR3 nucleotides: TGCGCCGTCGTGGGGACAGGGGTGGCGCAGTACTTC. Translating gives CAVVGTGVAQYF.

The J gene is TRBJ1-6, the V gene TRBV30; no reliable D call. There are 13 residues in the CDR3. Trimming took off 2 bases at V and 7 bases at J, with 9 bases between the two ends. CDR1 and CDR2 (germline): GTSNPN, SVGIG (reference sequence). The CDR3 protein is CAWSKTPNSPLHF. Here the CDR3 DNA reads TGTGCCTGGAGTAAGACTCCGAATTCACCCCTCCACTTT.

The chain is built from TRBV2 and TRBJ2-1; weak D call: TRBD2 (6 bases). CDR3 length equals 14 residues. The germline V gene has CDR1 SNHLY and CDR2 FYNNEI. Trimming took off 2 bases at V and 4 bases at J, with 9 bases between the two ends. CDR3 region: CASSEKEGYNEQFF. CDR3 DNA: TGTGCCAGCAGTGAAAAGGAGGGATACAATGAGCAGTTCTTC.

V is TRBV21-1 and J is TRBJ2-1; the listed D gene, TRBD1, was not tested against the DNA. TRBV21-1 is marked as a pseudogene. The CDR3 sequence is 24 residues long. CDR3 region: CASSKAGIRYRWLAGAYSYNEQFF. The CDR3 DNA is TGTGCCAGCAGCAAAGCCGGTATCCGGTACAGGTGGCTAGCGGGGGCATACTCCTACAATGAGCAGTTCTTC.

Ten or more counts support this clonotype. Its ends do not fully match the called genes, so a read error is possible. The chain links TRBV5-1 to TRBJ2-7; D is perhaps TRBD1 or TRBD2 (5 bases each). The germline V gene encodes CDR1 SGHRS and CDR2 YFSETQ. The CDR3 sequence is 14 residues long. The CDR3 DNA reads TGTGCCAGCAGTTCCGGGACCAGCTCCTACGAGCAGTACTTC. This gives the protein CASSSGTSSYEQYF.

This clonotype was counted only a few times. The V and J genes are TRBV5-1 and TRBJ2-5; D perhaps matches TRBD1 (5 bases). Per germline, CDR1 SGHRS and CDR2 YFSETQ. V shed 4 bases and J shed 5 bases, with 15 bases lying between them. This CDR3 contains 14 residues. The CDR3 region has the DNA TGCGCCAGCAGCGCTGGACAACGGTCCGAGACCCAGTACTTC. Protein product: CASSAGQRSETQYF. The full variable domain, in which reference TRBV5-1 and TRBJ2-5 provide the parts outside the CDR3, is KAGVTQTPRYLIKTRGQQVTLSCSPISGHRSVSWYQQTPGQGLQFLFEYFSETQRNKGNFPGRFSGRQFSNSRSEMNVSTLELGDSALYLCASSAGQRSETQYFGPGTRLLVL.

This clonotype turned up a few times. The chain employs TRBV29-1 and TRBJ2-7; tentative D call: TRBD1 (6 bases). The V end lost 3 bases, the J end lost 2 bases, and 17 bases lay between the germline ends. Germline V CDR1 and CDR2: SQVTM, ANQGSEA. The CDR3 spans 15 residues. The CDR3: CSVETLDSQTYEQYF. The DNA of the CDR3 is TGCAGCGTTGAGACTCTGGACAGCCAAACCTACGAGCAGTACTTC.

The chain recombines TRBV10-3 with TRBJ2-7, with a weak D call TRBD2 (6 bases). This CDR3 comprises 16 residues. Trimming shortened V by 0 bases and J by 1 base, and 13 bases separated the two germline ends. Germline CDR1 and CDR2: ENHRY and SYGVKD. The CDR3 DNA is TGTGCCATCAGTGAGTCGATGTTAGCGGTATCCTACGAGCAGTACTTC. This codes for CAISESMLAVSYEQYF.

The V call is TRBV4-3, the J call TRBJ1-1; no clear D. The CDR3 contains 13 residues. Between the trimmed V and J ends, which lost 2 bases and 1 base, there was a span of 5 bases. The germline CDR1 and CDR2 sequences are LGHNA and YSLEER. CDR3: CASSQKANTEAFF. Here the CDR3 DNA reads TGCGCCAGCAGCCAAAAAGCGAACACTGAAGCTTTCTTT.